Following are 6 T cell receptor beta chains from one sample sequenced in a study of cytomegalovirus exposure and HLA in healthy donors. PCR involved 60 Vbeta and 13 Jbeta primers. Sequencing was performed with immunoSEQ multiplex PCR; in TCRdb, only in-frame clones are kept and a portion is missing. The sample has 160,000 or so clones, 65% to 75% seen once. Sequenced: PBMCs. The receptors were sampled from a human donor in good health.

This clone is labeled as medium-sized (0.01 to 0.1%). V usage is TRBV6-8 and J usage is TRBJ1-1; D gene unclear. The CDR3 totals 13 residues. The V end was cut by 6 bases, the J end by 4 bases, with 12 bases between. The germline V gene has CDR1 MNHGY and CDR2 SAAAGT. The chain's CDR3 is CASRERETTEAFF. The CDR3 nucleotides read TGTGCCAGCAGAGAAAGGGAGACCACTGAAGCTTTCTTT.

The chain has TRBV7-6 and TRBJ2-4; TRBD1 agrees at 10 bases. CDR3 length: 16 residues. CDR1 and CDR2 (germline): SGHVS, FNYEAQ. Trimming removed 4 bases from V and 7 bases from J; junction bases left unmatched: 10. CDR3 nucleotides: TGTGCCAGCAGCTCTGGGGACAGGGGACTGGAGAACATTCAGTACTTC. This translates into CASSSGDRGLENIQYF. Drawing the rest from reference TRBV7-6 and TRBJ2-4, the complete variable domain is GAGVSQSPRYKVTKRGQDVALRCDPISGHVSLYWYRQALGQGPEFLTYFNYEAQQDKSGLPNDRFSAERPEGSISTLTIQRTEQRDSAMYRCASSSGDRGLENIQYFGAGTRLSVL.

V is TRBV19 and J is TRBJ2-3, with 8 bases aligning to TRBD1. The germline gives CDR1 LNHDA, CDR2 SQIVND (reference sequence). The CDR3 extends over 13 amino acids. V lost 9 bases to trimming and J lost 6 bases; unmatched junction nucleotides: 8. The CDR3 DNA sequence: TGTGCCAGCTGGGCAGGGGGCGCGGATACGCAGTATTTT. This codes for CASWAGGADTQYF.

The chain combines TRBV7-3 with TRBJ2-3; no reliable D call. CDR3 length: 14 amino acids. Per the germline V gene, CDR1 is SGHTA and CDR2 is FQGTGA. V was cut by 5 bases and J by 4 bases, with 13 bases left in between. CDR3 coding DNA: TGTGCCAGCAGCCCCCGGCTAGAACCAGATACGCAGTATTTT. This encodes CASSPRLEPDTQYF.

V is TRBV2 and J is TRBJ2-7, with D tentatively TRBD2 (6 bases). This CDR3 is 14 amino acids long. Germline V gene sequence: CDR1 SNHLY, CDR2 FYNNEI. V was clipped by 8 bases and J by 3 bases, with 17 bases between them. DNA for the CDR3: TGTGCCAGCGGCCTGGGACTGGGGATCTACGAGCAGTACTTC. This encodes CASGLGLGIYEQYF.

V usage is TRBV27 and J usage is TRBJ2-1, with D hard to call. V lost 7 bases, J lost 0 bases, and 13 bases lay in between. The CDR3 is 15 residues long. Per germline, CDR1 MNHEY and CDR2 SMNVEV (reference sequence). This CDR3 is CASISGIGSYNEQFF. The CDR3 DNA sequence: TGTGCCAGCATATCGGGTATAGGCTCCTACAATGAGCAGTTCTTC.